The clone carrying this TCR beta chain was detected many times. Its target is unknown. Isolation per sample recovered at least 7 million PBMCs. Then a second PCR, running roughly 7 to 11 cycles, was carried out with a sample-barcoded 5' primer and a J-beta primer mix. MiXCR was run by TCRdb on the 5' RACE reads, yielding one entry per CDR3 protein. Of some 900,000 distinct CDR3 sequences detected, roughly 26% appear once; the ten largest clones hold 17%. This record belongs to a study of blood T cells in healthy people across ages. Study summary: Roughly one uniquely barcoded beta molecule per two T cells was captured.

V was pared by 3 bases and J by 5 bases, with 13 bases between. Germline assignment: CDR1 DFQATT and CDR2 SNEGSKA (reference sequence). CDR3 size: 13 residues. General observations from the study: With unsorted PBMCs, a conclusive comparison of naive versus antigen-experienced cells was not possible.

The V gene is TRBV20-1, the J gene TRBJ1-1; D call uncertain. The sequencing input was blood. This TCR derives from a woman older than 75 in good health. The CDR3 sequence: CSASLPGSTEAFF. The CDR3 DNA follows: TGCAGTGCTAGTCTTCCGGGATCTACTGAAGCTTTCTTT.